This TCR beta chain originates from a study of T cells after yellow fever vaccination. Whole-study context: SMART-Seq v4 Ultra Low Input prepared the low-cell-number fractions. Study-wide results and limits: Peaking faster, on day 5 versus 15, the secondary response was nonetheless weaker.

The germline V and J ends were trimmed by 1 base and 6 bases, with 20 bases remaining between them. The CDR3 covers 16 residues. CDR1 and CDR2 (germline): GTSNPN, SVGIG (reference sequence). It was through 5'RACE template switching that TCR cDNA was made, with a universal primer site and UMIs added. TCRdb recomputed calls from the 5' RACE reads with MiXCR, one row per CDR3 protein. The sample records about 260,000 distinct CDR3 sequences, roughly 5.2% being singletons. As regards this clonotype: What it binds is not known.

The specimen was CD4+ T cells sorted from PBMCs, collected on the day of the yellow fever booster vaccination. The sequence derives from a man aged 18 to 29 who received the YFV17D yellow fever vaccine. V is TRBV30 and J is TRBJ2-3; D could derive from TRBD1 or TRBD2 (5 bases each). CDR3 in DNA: TGTGCCTGGAGTGCCAGAGGCGGGTACAGGATGGATACGCAGTATTTT. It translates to CAWSARGGYRMDTQYF.